A single sample gave rise to the 24 T cell receptor beta chains below, sequenced in a study of blood T cells in healthy people across ages. Sample-barcoded 5' priming and a J-beta primer mix drove a second PCR of about 7 to 12 cycles. MiXCR was run by TCRdb on the 5' RACE reads, yielding one entry per CDR3 protein. The repertoire holds 1.5 million to 2 million distinct CDR3 sequences, with roughly 43% as singletons. Sequencing used blood. The origin of the receptors is a human donor in good health.

The chain carries TRBV27 and TRBJ2-4, with 15 bases matching TRBD2. The better agreement between TRBJ2-7 and the DNA end casts doubt on the J call. This CDR3 is 15 amino acids long. In germline, CDR1 is MNHEY, CDR2 SMNVEV (reference sequence). The CDR3 protein is CASSQGLAGGGEQYF. In DNA, the CDR3 is TGTGCCAGCAGTCAGGGACTAGCGGGGGGAGGCGAGCAGTACTTC.

Comment on this clonotype: The junction departs from germline at one end; a sequencing error may be responsible. The gene calls are TRBV9 and TRBJ1-2; 8 bases agree with TRBD1. The CDR3 covers 16 residues. The V gene's germline CDR1 is SGDLS and CDR2 YYNGEE. The CDR3 is CASSGQGSLSNYGCTF. CDR3 in DNA: TGTGCCAGCAGCGGACAGGGGTCCCTTTCTAACTATGGCTGCACCTTC.

The chain combines TRBV7-9 with TRBJ1-2, with D unresolved. The V gene's germline CDR1 is SEHNR and CDR2 FQNEAQ (reference sequence). The CDR3 has 17 amino acids. Trimming pared 5 bases from V and 1 base from J, leaving 20 bases between. Here the CDR3 DNA reads TGTGCCAGCAGCCCCCTTGGCAGCTCTAAGCGTAACTATGGCTACACCTTC. Encoded protein: CASSPLGSSKRNYGYTF.

This clonotype was found a few times. The chain couples TRBV29-1 to TRBJ2-7; TRBD2 matches 9 bases. The ends lost 6 bases at V and 0 bases at J; junction bases unmatched: 6. The CDR3 contains 14 residues. Per germline, CDR1 SQVTM and CDR2 ANQGSEA. CDR3 amino acids: CSVPGAGGSYEQYF. The CDR3 region has the DNA TGCAGCGTACCTGGAGCGGGGGGCTCCTACGAGCAGTACTTC.

The chain couples TRBV4-3 to TRBJ2-2, with D possibly TRBD2 on 6 matching bases. The germline V and J ends were trimmed by 2 bases and 0 bases, with 13 bases remaining between them. The length of the CDR3 is 17 residues. Germline V gene sequence: CDR1 LGHNA, CDR2 YSLEER. The CDR3 bases are TGCGCCAGCAGCCAACCCTCGGGGGACCCGAACACCGGGGAGCTGTTTTTT. Residues: CASSQPSGDPNTGELFF.

The CDR3 DNA is TGTGCCAGCAGTTTCTTGGGCAGGGGTGGTTCACCCCTCCACTTT. Translation gives CASSFLGRGGSPLHF. The chain links TRBV12-3 or TRBV12-4 to TRBJ1-6, with D tentatively TRBD1 (6 bases). This CDR3 has 15 residues. Trimming stripped 3 bases from V and 9 bases from J, with 15 bases between.

The chain couples TRBV6-5 to TRBJ2-4; D is unclear. The CDR3 spans 14 residues. CDR1 and CDR2 (germline): MNHEY, SVGAGI. V lost 0 bases to trimming and J lost 8 bases, with 11 bases between them. CDR3 bases: TGTGCCAGCAGTTACTCTCTGGAACAAGACATTCAGTACTTC. It translates to CASSYSLEQDIQYF.

The rearrangement uses TRBV7-8 and TRBJ2-5; D gene unclear. Germline-derived CDR1 and CDR2 are SGHVS and FQNEAQ. The CDR3 runs 15 residues. Deletions cut 2 bases from V and 1 base from J, with 11 bases between. The CDR3 spells CASSLRRVPQETQYF. CDR3 coding DNA: TGTGCCAGCAGCTTACGTCGAGTTCCCCAAGAGACCCAGTACTTC.

The V gene is TRBV29-1, the J gene TRBJ1-4; D unclear. CDR3 length: 12 residues. The V and J ends lost 7 bases and 7 bases respectively, with 13 bases between them. Germline V CDR1 and CDR2: SQVTM, ANQGSEA. CDR3: CSADDRSEKLFF. The CDR3 nucleotides read TGCAGCGCCGATGACCGTTCTGAAAAACTGTTTTTT.

In this sample, this clonotype turned up a few times. V usage is TRBV5-6 and J usage is TRBJ1-1; a possible D gene is TRBD1 (5 bases). Germline CDR1 reads SGHDT; CDR2 reads YYEEEE. This CDR3 comprises 13 residues. V gave up 4 bases and J gave up 7 bases, with 14 bases separating them. CDR3 bases: TGTGCCAGCAGCCCGGGGGATGCGAGTGAAGCTTTCTTT. Translation gives CASSPGDASEAFF.

This chain joins TRBV21-1 and TRBJ2-1; the D call TRBD1 from the table was never checked on the DNA. TRBV21-1 counts as a pseudogene. This CDR3 has 16 amino acids. CDR3 sequence reads: CASSKEDRYSYNEQFF. DNA for the CDR3: TGTGCCAGCAGCAAAGAGGACAGATACTCCTACAATGAGCAGTTCTTC.

This clonotype has only one observation. The chain carries TRBV7-8 and TRBJ2-4, with TRBD2 as a possible D gene (5 bases). Between the trimmed V and J ends, which lost 2 bases and 13 bases, there was a span of 12 bases. CDR3 length: 12 residues. The V gene's germline CDR1 is SGHVS and CDR2 FQNEAQ. This CDR3 is CASSLSSWEQYF. The DNA of the CDR3 is TGTGCCAGCAGCTTATCGTCGTGGGAGCAGTACTTC.

This clonotype was seen only a few times. The J gene is TRBJ2-5, the V gene TRBV5-1, with 7 bases aligning to TRBD2. V lost 2 bases to trimming and J lost 1 base; unmatched junction nucleotides: 14. This CDR3 has 18 residues. Germline values: CDR1 SGHRS, CDR2 YFSETQ. The CDR3 spells CASSLMSSGGRVQETQYF. The CDR3 bases are TGCGCCAGCAGCTTAATGTCTTCGGGGGGAAGGGTCCAAGAGACCCAGTACTTC.

As regards this clonotype: A junction boundary mismatches the germline segment, possibly from a read error. This rearrangement joins TRBV6-5 to TRBJ2-3; TRBD2 is a possible D gene (6 bases). Germline V gene lookup returns CDR1 MNHEY and CDR2 SVGAGI. The CDR3 contains 14 residues. The CDR3 loop is CASSWRGGTDMQYF. For the CDR3, the DNA is TGTGCCAGCAGTTGGCGGGGAGGAACAGATATGCAGTATTTT.

The chain recombines TRBV28 with TRBJ1-1; D is unclear. Germline V gene sequence: CDR1 MDHEN, CDR2 SYDVKM. The CDR3 covers 11 residues. Trimming cost V 6 bases and J 9 bases, with 11 bases left between them. The CDR3 region is CASSLNNKAFF. CDR3 nucleotide sequence: TGTGCCAGCAGCCTCAATAACAAAGCTTTCTTT.

With regard to this clonotype: This is likely a read error, given that the CDR3 carries no conserved phenylalanine or tryptophan at its end. This chain uses TRBV7-2 with TRBJ1-1; D is ambiguous. The V end was cut by 6 bases, the J end by 7 bases, with 15 bases between. CDR1 SGHTA and CDR2 FQGNSA come from the germline V gene. The CDR3 runs to 13 residues. CDR3: CASSDWAESEAFV. The CDR3 DNA sequence: TGTGCCAGCAGTGATTGGGCCGAAAGTGAAGCTTTCGTT.

This clonotype was observed a few times. The chain has TRBV5-1 and TRBJ1-4; the D is unclear. Germline CDR1 SGHRS, CDR2 YFSETQ. V was trimmed by 4 bases and J by 2 bases, leaving 18 bases between them. This CDR3 comprises 17 residues. CDR3 DNA sequence: TGCGCCAGCAGCCGCTCGGCCCTAACTGGCACTAATGAAAAACTGTTTTTT. As protein: CASSRSALTGTNEKLFF.

There are a few counts of this clonotype. The chain couples TRBV20-1 to TRBJ2-3; 15 nucleotides match TRBD2. The CDR3 is 17 amino acids. Germline V gene sequence: CDR1 DFQATT, CDR2 SNEGSKA (reference sequence). V trimming: 6 bases; J trimming: 3 bases; junction bases outside the gene matches: 10. The CDR3 spells CSAGLAGGRRSTDTQYF. CDR3 sequence (DNA): TGCAGTGCCGGACTAGCGGGGGGGCGTCGGAGTACAGATACGCAGTATTTT.

The chain couples TRBV27 to TRBJ2-3, with D possibly TRBD2 on 5 matching bases. The CDR3 covers 12 residues. Trimming removed 8 bases from V and 5 bases from J, with 11 bases in between. Germline CDR1 is MNHEY and CDR2 is SMNVEV (reference sequence). The CDR3 DNA reads TGTGCCAGCGCCCCCCGGGGAGATACGCAGTATTTT. Translation: CASAPRGDTQYF.

This chain uses TRBV28 with TRBJ1-5; 7 bases match TRBD1. The CDR3 totals 18 residues. CDR1 is MDHEN and CDR2 is SYDVKM in the germline V gene. V lost 6 bases and J lost 0; bases outside the gene matches: 14. The CDR3 coding sequence is TGTGCCAGCAGCCGCAGACTCGGGACAGAGAATAGCAATCAGCCCCAGCATTTT. Residues: CASSRRLGTENSNQPQHF.

Points on this clonotype: One end of the junction is discordant with germline, which a read error may explain. J is TRBJ1-4 and V is TRBV28; D is undetermined. CDR3 size: 16 residues. The germline gives CDR1 MDHEN, CDR2 SYDVKM. The CDR3 loop is CASSLVGHSTNEKLIF. DNA for the CDR3: TGTGCCAGCAGTTTAGTGGGTCATTCAACTAATGAAAAACTGATTTTT.

The V call is TRBV5-6, the J call TRBJ1-2, with D uncertain. CDR1 is SGHDT, CDR2 YYEEEE, per germline. This CDR3 is built from 13 residues. Trimming pared 4 bases from V and 7 bases from J, leaving 14 bases between. CDR3 in amino acids: CASSPPSKSGYTF. The CDR3 DNA reads as TGTGCCAGCAGCCCTCCATCCAAAAGTGGCTACACCTTC.

The chain recombines TRBV11-2 with TRBJ1-2; perhaps TRBD1 as D (5 bases). Germline CDR1 and CDR2: SGHAT and FQNNGV. This CDR3 is 16 amino acids long. The V end was cut by 4 bases, the J end by 6 bases, with 21 bases between. CDR3 sequence (DNA): TGTGCCAGCAGCTCGCCCTGGGACCGAAGCCCTAATGGCTACACCTTC. Protein: CASSSPWDRSPNGYTF.

The chain has TRBV20-1 and TRBJ1-2; D remains unclear. This CDR3 region has 18 residues. CDR1 is DFQATT and CDR2 is SNEGSKA in the germline V gene (reference sequence). The V gene lost 0 bases and the J gene lost 1 base, with 21 bases spanning the gap. The DNA of the CDR3 is TGCAGTGCTAGAGACGTGCAGCTCTTGGGCAGGCTTAACTATGGCTACACCTTC. This codes for CSARDVQLLGRLNYGYTF.